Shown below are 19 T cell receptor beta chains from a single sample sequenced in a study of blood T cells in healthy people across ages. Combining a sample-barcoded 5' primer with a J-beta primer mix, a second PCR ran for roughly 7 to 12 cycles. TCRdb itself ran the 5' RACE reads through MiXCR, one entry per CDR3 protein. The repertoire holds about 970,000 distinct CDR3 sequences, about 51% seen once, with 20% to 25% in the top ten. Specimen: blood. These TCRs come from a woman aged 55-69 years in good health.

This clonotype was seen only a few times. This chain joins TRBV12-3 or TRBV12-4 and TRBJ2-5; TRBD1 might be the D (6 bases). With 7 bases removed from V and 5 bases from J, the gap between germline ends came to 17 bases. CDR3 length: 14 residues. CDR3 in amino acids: CASTTGTGFETQYF. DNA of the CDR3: TGTGCCAGCACTACAGGGACCGGTTTTGAGACCCAGTACTTC.

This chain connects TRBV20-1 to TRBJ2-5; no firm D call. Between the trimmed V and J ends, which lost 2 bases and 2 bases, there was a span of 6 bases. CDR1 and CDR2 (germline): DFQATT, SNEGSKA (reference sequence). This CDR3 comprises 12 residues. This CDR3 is CSARQWQETQYF. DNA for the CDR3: TGCAGTGCTAGACAGTGGCAAGAGACCCAGTACTTC.

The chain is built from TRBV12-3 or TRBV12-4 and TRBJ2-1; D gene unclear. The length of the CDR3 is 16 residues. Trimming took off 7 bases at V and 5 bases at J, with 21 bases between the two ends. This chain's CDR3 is CASTSSRAELNNEQFF. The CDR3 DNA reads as TGTGCCAGCACCTCATCTCGCGCAGAACTGAACAATGAGCAGTTCTTC.

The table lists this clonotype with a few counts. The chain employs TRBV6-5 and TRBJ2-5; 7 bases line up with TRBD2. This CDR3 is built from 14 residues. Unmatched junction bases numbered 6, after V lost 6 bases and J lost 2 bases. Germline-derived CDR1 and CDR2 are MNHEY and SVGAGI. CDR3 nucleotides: TGTGCCAGCAGCCCTTGGGGGGGGCAAGAGACCCAGTACTTC. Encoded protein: CASSPWGGQETQYF.

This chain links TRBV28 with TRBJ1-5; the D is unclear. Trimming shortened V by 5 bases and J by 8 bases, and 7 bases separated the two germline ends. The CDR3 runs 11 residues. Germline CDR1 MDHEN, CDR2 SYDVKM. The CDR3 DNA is TGTGCCAGCAGTGAAAGAGAGCCCCAGCATTTT. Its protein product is CASSEREPQHF.

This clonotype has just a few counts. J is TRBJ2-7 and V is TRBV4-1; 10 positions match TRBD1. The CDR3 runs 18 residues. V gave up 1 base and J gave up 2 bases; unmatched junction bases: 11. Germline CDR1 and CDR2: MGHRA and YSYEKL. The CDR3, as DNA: TGCGCCAGCAGCCAAGTAGGAGGGACAGGGGAAGTAACCTACGAGCAGTACTTC. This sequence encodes CASSQVGGTGEVTYEQYF.

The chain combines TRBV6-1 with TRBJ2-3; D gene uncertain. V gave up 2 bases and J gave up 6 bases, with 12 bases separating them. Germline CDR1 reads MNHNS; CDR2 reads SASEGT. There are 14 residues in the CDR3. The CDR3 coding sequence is TGTGCCAGCAGTGAAATACAGACTGGGGATACGCAGTATTTT. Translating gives CASSEIQTGDTQYF.

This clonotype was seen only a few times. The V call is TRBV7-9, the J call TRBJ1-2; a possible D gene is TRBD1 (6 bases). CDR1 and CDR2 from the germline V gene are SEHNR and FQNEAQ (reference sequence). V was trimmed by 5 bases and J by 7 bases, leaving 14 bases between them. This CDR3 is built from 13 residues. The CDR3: CASSEQGSGGYTF. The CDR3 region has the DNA TGTGCCAGCAGCGAACAGGGTTCGGGTGGCTACACCTTC.

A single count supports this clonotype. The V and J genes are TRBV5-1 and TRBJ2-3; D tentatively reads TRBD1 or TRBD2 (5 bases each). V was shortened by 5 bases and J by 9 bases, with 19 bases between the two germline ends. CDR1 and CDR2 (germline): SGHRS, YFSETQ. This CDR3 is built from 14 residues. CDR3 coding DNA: TGCGCCAGCAGTCCCACCCCAGGGAGCCGGACGCAGTATTTT. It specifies CASSPTPGSRTQYF.

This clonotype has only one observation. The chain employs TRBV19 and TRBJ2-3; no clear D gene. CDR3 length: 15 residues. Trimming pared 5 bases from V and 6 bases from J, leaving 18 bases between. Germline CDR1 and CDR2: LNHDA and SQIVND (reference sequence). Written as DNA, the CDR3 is TGTGCCAGTAGTTCCCTTCCTCAAATCACGGATACGCAGTATTTT. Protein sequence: CASSSLPQITDTQYF.

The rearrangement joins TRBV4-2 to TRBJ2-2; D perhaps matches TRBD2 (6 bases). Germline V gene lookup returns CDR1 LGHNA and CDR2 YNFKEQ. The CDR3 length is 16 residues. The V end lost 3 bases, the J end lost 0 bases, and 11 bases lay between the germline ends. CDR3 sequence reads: CASSHRGLTNTGELFF. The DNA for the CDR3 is TGTGCCAGCAGCCACCGGGGACTGACGAACACCGGGGAGCTGTTTTTT.

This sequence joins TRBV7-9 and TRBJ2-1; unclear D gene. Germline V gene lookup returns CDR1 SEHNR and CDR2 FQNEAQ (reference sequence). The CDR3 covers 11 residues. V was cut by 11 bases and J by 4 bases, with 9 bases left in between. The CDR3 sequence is CASLPYNEQFF. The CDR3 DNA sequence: TGTGCCTCCCTCCCTTACAATGAGCAGTTCTTC.

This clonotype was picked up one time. The CDR3 here is CASSPLRTSYEQYF. The CDR3 DNA is TGTGCCAGCAGTCCCCTTCGGACCTCCTACGAGCAGTACTTC. The chain is built from TRBV12-3 or TRBV12-4 and TRBJ2-7, with D unclear. Deletions cut 5 bases from V and 0 bases from J, with 11 bases between. This CDR3 comprises 14 residues.

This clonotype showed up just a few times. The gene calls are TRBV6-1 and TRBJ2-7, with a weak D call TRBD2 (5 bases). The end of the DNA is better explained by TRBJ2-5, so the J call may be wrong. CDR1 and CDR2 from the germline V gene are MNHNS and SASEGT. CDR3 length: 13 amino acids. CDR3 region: CASSAIRRETQYF. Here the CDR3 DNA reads TGTGCCAGCAGTGCCATAAGGAGGGAGACCCAGTACTTC.

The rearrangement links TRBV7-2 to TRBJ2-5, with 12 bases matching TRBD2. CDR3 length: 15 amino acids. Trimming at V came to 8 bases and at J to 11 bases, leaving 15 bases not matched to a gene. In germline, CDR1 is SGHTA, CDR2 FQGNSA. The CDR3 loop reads CASAPWTSGTGEQYF. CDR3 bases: TGTGCCAGCGCACCGTGGACTAGCGGGACGGGTGAGCAGTACTTC.

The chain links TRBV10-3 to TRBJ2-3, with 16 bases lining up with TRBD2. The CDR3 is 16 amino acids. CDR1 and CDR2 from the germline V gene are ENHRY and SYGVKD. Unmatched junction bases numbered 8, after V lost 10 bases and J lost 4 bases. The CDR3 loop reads CATGTSGRAIADTQYF. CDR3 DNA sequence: TGTGCCACCGGGACTAGCGGGAGGGCCATTGCAGATACGCAGTATTTT.

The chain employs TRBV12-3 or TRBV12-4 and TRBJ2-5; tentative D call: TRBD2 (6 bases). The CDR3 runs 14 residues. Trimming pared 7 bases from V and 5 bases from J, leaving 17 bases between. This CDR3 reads CASTATSSDETQYF. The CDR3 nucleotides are TGTGCCAGCACCGCGACTAGTAGCGATGAGACCCAGTACTTC.

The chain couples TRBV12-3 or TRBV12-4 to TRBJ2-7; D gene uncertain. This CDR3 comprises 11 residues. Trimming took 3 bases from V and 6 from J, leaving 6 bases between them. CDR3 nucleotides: TGTGCCAGCAGTTTTTTGTGCGAGCAGTACTTC. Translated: CASSFLCEQYF.

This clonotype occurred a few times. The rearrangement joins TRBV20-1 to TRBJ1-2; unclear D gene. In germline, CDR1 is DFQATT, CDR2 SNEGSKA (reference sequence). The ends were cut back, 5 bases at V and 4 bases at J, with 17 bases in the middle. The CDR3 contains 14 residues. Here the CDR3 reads CSAQHIGPRYGYTF. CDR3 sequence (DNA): TGCAGTGCTCAACACATCGGACCGCGCTATGGCTACACCTTC.